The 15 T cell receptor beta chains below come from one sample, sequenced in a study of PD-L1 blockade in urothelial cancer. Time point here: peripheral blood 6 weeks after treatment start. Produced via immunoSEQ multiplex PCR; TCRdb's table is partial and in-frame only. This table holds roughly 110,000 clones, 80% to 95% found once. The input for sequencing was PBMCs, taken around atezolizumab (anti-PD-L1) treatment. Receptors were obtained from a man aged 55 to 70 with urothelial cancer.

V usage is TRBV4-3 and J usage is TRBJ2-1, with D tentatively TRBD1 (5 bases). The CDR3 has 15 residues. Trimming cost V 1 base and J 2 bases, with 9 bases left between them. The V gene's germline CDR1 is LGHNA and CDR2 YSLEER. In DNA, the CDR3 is TGCGCCAGCAGCCAAGGAGACAGAACCTACAATGAGCAGTTCTTC. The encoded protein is CASSQGDRTYNEQFF.

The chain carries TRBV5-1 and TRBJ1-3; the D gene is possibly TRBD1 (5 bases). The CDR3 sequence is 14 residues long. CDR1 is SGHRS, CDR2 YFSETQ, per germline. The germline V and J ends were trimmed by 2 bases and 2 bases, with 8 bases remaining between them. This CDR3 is CASSFTGPGNTIYF. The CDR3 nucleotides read TGCGCCAGCAGCTTCACAGGCCCTGGAAACACCATATATTTT.

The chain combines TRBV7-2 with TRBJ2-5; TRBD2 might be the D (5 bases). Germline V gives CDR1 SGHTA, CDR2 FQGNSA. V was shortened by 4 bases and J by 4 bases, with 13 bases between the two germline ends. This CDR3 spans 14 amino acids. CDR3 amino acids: CASSSRTPTETQYF. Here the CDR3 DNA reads TGTGCCAGCAGCTCCCGGACTCCTACAGAGACCCAGTACTTC.

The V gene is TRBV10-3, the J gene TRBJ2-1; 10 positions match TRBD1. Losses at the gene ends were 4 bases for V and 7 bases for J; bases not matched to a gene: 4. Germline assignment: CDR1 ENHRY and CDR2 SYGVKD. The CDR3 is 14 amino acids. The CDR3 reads CAISGPGQGNEQFF. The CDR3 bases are TGTGCCATCAGTGGCCCGGGACAGGGGAATGAGCAGTTCTTC.

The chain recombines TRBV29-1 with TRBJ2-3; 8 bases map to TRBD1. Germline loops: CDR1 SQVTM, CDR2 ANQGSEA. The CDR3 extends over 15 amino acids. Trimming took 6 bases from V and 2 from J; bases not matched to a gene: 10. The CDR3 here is CSVAGQESFTDTQYF. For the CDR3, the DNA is TGCAGCGTGGCGGGACAGGAATCCTTCACAGATACGCAGTATTTT.

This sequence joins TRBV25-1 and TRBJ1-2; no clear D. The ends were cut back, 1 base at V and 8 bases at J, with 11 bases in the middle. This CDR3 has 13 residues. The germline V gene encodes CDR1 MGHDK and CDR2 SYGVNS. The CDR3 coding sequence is TGTGCCAGCAGTGAATCGGCCAGGCTGGGCTACACCTTC. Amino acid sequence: CASSESARLGYTF.

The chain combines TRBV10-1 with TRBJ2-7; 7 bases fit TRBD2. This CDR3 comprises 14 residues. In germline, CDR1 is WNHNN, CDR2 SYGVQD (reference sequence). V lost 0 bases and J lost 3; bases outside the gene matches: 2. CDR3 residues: CASSESTGGYEQYF. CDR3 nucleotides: TGCGCCAGCAGTGAGTCGACGGGGGGCTACGAGCAGTACTTC.

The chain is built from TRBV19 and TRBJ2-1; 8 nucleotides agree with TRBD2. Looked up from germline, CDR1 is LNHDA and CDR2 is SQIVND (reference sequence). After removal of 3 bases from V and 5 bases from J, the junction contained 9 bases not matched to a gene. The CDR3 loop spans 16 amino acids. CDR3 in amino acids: CASSIYGGGFDNEQFF. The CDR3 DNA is TGTGCCAGTAGTATTTATGGCGGGGGGTTTGACAATGAGCAGTTCTTC.

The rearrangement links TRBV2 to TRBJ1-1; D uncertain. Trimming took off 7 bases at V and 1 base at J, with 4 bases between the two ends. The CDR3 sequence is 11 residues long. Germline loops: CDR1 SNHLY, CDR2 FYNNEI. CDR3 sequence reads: CASTENTEAFF. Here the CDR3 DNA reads TGTGCCAGCACAGAGAACACTGAAGCTTTCTTT.

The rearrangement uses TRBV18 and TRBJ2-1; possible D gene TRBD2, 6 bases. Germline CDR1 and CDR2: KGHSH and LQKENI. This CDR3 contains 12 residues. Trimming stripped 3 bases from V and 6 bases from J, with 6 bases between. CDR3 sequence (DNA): TGTGCCAGCTCACCGGGGGGCAATGAGCAGTTCTTC. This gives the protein CASSPGGNEQFF. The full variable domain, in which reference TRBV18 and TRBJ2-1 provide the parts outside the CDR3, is NAGVMQNPRHLVRRRGQEARLRCSPMKGHSHVYWYRQLPEEGLKFMVYLQKENIIDESGMPKERFSAEFPKEGPSILRIQQVVRGDSAAYFCASSPGGNEQFFGPGTRLTVL.

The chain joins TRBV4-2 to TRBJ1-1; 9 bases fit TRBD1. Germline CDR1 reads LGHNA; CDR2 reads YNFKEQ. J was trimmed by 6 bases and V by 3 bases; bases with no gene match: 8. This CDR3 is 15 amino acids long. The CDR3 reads CASSQGTGSNAEAFF. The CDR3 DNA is TGTGCCAGCAGCCAGGGGACAGGGTCTAACGCTGAAGCTTTCTTT.

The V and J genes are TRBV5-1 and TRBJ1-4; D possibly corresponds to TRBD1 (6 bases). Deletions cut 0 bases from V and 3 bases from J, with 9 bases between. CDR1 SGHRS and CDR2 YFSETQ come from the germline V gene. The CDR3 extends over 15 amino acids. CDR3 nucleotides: TGCGCCAGCAGCTTGGCAGGGGCGGCTAATGAAAAACTGTTTTTT. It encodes CASSLAGAANEKLFF.

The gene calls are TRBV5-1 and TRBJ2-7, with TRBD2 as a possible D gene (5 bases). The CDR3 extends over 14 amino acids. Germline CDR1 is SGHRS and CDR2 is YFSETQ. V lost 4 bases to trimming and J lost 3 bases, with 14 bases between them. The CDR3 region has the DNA TGCGCCAGCAGCCCTGGAGGACCTTTCTACGAGCAGTACTTC. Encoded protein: CASSPGGPFYEQYF.

The CDR3 sequence is CASRIGQGQETQYF. DNA of the CDR3: TGTGCCAGCAGGATAGGACAGGGTCAAGAGACCCAGTACTTC. The chain links TRBV6-1 to TRBJ2-5, with 8 bases matching TRBD1. Germline V lookup: CDR1 MNHNS, CDR2 SASEGT. V lost 6 bases to trimming and J lost 2 bases; unmatched junction nucleotides: 5. This CDR3 is 14 amino acids long.

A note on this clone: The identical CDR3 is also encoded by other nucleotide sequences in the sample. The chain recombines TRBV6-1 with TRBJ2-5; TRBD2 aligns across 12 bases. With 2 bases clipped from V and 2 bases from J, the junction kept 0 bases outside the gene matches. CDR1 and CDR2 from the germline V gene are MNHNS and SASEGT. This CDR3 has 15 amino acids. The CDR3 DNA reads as TGTGCCAGCAGTGAACTAGCGGGAGGGCAAGAGACCCAGTACTTC. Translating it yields CASSELAGGQETQYF.